Sequencing of this T cell receptor beta chain was carried out in a study of CD8+ T cells in alopecia areata. This sample's treatment: oral pan-JAK inhibitor, 5-10 mg twice daily. The CDR3 loop spans 19 amino acids. CDR1 LNHNV and CDR2 YYDKDF come from the germline V gene (reference sequence). The V gene end was trimmed by 1 base and the J gene end by 2 bases; junction bases not matched to a gene: 7. In each case, RNA was isolated and then reverse transcribed into cDNA as the sequencing template. Libraries were prepared by immunoSEQ multiplex PCR; TCRdb keeps only in-frame clonotypes and omits some of them. Of about 220,000 clones listed, about three fifths are singletons. In its sample, this clone was seen a few times.

This TCR was sampled from a human donor with alopecia areata. The source was CD4+ T cells sorted from blood, collected at week 4, from a patient treated with tofacitinib. The V gene is TRBV15, the J gene TRBJ2-1; 14 bases line up with TRBD2. CDR3 coding DNA: TGTGCCACCAGCAGAGCGGGACTAGCGGGGGCACAAACCTACAATGAGCAGTTCTTC. It yields the protein CATSRAGLAGAQTYNEQFF.